One and the same sample provided the 21 T cell receptor beta chains below, sequenced in a study of shared clonotypes between healthy human individuals (dated by TCRdb to the early 2020s). To prepare the library, the immunoSEQ multiplex PCR assay was applied. Drawn from immuneACCESS, this table holds only the in-frame rearrangements with V and J called that TCRdb kept. Clones are partly lost; checked studies trace under half to an unresolved V gene and leave the rest unexplained. The sample table lists over a million clones, more than 60% of them with a count of one. The ten largest make up roughly 1.5% of the sample. Sequenced sample: memory CD4+ T cells sorted from blood. The cell subset or site label, as the study defines it: CD45RA-negative fraction. These receptor sequences come from a man between 18 and 35 years old in good health.

The chain is built from TRBV7-3 and TRBJ2-7; 11 bases map to TRBD1. Germline CDR1 is SGHTA and CDR2 is FQGTGA. V was clipped by 5 bases and J by 7 bases; unmatched bases: 4. The CDR3 totals 13 residues. CDR3 loop: CASSIGTGGEQYF. In DNA, the CDR3 is TGTGCCAGCAGCATAGGGACAGGGGGAGAGCAGTACTTC.

V usage is TRBV28 and J usage is TRBJ2-3, with 9 nucleotides matching TRBD2. CDR3 length: 13 residues. From germline, CDR1 is MDHEN and CDR2 SYDVKM. J lost 8 bases, V lost 4 bases, and 4 bases had no gene match. This CDR3 is CASSWTSVGTQYF. The DNA of the CDR3 is TGTGCCAGCAGTTGGACTAGCGTGGGTACGCAGTATTTT.

This clone showed up many times. The gene calls are TRBV4-3 and TRBJ1-2; a possible D gene is TRBD1 (6 bases). V was pared by 5 bases and J by 3 bases, with 19 bases between. Germline CDR1 is LGHNA and CDR2 is YSLEER. This CDR3 is 16 amino acids long. The CDR3 region is CASSDVRGQSYYGYTF. The CDR3 nucleotides are TGCGCCAGCAGCGACGTAAGAGGACAGAGTTACTATGGCTACACCTTC.

The chain employs TRBV5-4 and TRBJ2-1; no definite D call. V was clipped by 1 base and J by 4 bases, with 3 bases between them. The CDR3 extends over 12 amino acids. The V gene's germline CDR1 is SGHNT and CDR2 YYREEE (reference sequence). The CDR3 loop is CASSLSYNEQFF. CDR3 DNA: TGTGCCAGCAGCTTGAGTTACAATGAGCAGTTCTTC.

This clone was seen just once. In DNA form, the CDR3 reads TGCGCCAGCAGCCCAGATGGTTTTAAGAGCACCGGGGAGCTGTTTTTT. It yields the protein CASSPDGFKSTGELFF. The rearrangement links TRBV5-1 to TRBJ2-2; D unclear. V lost 4 bases and J lost 4, with 17 bases in between. The CDR3 loop spans 16 amino acids. Germline CDR1 reads SGHRS; CDR2 reads YFSETQ.

The CDR3 reads CASSEVFGQYF. Here the CDR3 DNA reads TGTGCCAGCAGTGAGGTTTTTGGGCAGTACTTC. The rearrangement joins TRBV2 to TRBJ2-7, with D unclear. Trimming took 3 bases from V and 9 from J, leaving 9 bases between them. CDR1 SNHLY and CDR2 FYNNEI come from the germline V gene. CDR3 size: 11 residues.

The chain carries TRBV12-5 and TRBJ1-1; a weak D match, TRBD1 (5 bases). The V and J ends lost 7 bases and 6 bases respectively, with 21 bases between them. There are 15 residues in the CDR3. Germline V CDR1 and CDR2: LGHNT, FRNRAP. CDR3 in amino acids: CASAAGGGAQSEAFF. The CDR3 coding sequence is TGTGCTAGTGCCGCCGGAGGAGGGGCCCAGTCTGAAGCTTTCTTT.

This clone showed up just a few times. The chain carries TRBV6-6 and TRBJ1-2; no clear D gene. Germline V gene lookup returns CDR1 MNHNY and CDR2 SVGAGI (reference sequence). This CDR3 has 12 amino acids. Trimming took off 6 bases at V and 4 bases at J, with 9 bases between the two ends. Here the CDR3 reads CASSRGSYGYTF. The CDR3 DNA reads as TGTGCCAGCAGCCGCGGGTCCTATGGCTACACCTTC.

The chain has TRBV11-2 and TRBJ1-4; no clear D gene. The CDR3 runs to 15 residues. Germline lookup yields CDR1 SGHAT and CDR2 FQNNGV. Trimming removed 6 bases at V and 4 bases at J, with 15 bases between. CDR3 protein: CASRIGSQFNEKLFF. The CDR3 DNA sequence: TGTGCCAGCAGAATAGGGTCACAGTTTAATGAAAAACTGTTTTTT. The entire variable domain, with the rest obtained from reference TRBV11-2 and TRBJ1-4, is as follows: EAGVAQSPRYKIIEKRQSVAFWCNPISGHATLYWYQQILGQGPKLLIQFQNNGVVDDSQLPKDRFSAERLKGVDSTLKIQPAKLEDSAVYLCASRIGSQFNEKLFFGSGTQLSVL.

This sequence joins TRBV7-8 and TRBJ2-3, with 11 nucleotides matching TRBD2. The CDR3 is 17 residues long. Germline lookup yields CDR1 SGHVS and CDR2 FQNEAQ. After removal of 4 bases from V and 2 bases from J, the junction contained 8 bases not matched to a gene. The DNA for the CDR3 is TGTGCCAGCAGCTCAAGTGGGACTAGCGGTTACACAGATACGCAGTATTTT. Its translation: CASSSSGTSGYTDTQYF.

This chain links TRBV10-3 with TRBJ2-7; maybe TRBD2 (6 bases). The CDR3 is 18 amino acids. Trimming took 6 bases from V and 1 from J, leaving 25 bases between them. CDR1 and CDR2 from the germline V gene are ENHRY and SYGVKD. DNA for the CDR3: TGTGCCATCAGGGGACTGGATCCTGTTACCGGGTCATCCTACGAGCAGTACTTC. Amino acids: CAIRGLDPVTGSSYEQYF.

This rearrangement joins TRBV12-5 to TRBJ2-6; D is undetermined. The CDR3 is 15 residues long. Germline V CDR1 and CDR2: LGHNT, FRNRAP. The ends were cut back, 7 bases at V and 1 base at J, with 11 bases in the middle. In DNA, the CDR3 is TGTGCTAGTGTACAGTGGGTATCTGGGGCCAACGTCCTGACTTTC. This sequence encodes CASVQWVSGANVLTF. Filled out from reference TRBV12-5 and TRBJ2-6, the complete variable domain reads DARVTQTPRHKVTEMGQEVTMRCQPILGHNTVFWYRQTMMQGLELLAYFRNRAPLDDSGMPKDRFSAEMPDATLATLKIQPSEPRDSAVYFCASVQWVSGANVLTFGAGSRLTVL.

This chain connects TRBV7-9 to TRBJ1-1, with 8 bases fitting TRBD1. V lost 5 bases, J lost 0 bases, and 5 bases stayed unmatched. CDR1 and CDR2 (germline): SEHNR, FQNEAQ (reference sequence). The CDR3 extends over 15 amino acids. CDR3 sequence: CASSKQGGLNTEAFF. CDR3 bases: TGTGCCAGCAGCAAACAGGGGGGCCTGAACACTGAAGCTTTCTTT.

V and J are TRBV2 and TRBJ1-4; D call uncertain. The V gene's germline CDR1 is SNHLY and CDR2 FYNNEI. The CDR3 is 14 residues long. Deletions cut 6 bases from V and 7 bases from J, with 15 bases between. The CDR3 bases are TGTGCCAGCAGGGTTGAAGGTTCGGGTGAAAAACTGTTTTTT. Translated, it gives CASRVEGSGEKLFF. Supplemented by reference TRBV2 and TRBJ1-4, the full variable domain reads EPEVTQTPSHQVTQMGQEVILRCVPISNHLYFYWYRQILGQKVEFLVSFYNNEISEKSEIFDDQFSVERPDGSNFTLKIRSTKLEDSAMYFCASRVEGSGEKLFFGSGTQLSVL.

The chain joins TRBV19 to TRBJ1-1; possible D gene TRBD1, 5 bases. V lost 9 bases and J 2 bases, leaving 16 bases between the germline ends. Germline values: CDR1 LNHDA, CDR2 SQIVND (reference sequence). This CDR3 spans 14 amino acids. CDR3 protein: CASQMGRYNTEAFF. CDR3 bases: TGTGCCAGCCAAATGGGACGGTACAACACTGAAGCTTTCTTT.

The V gene is TRBV7-9, the J gene TRBJ2-3, with 10 bases fitting TRBD2. With V trimmed by 4 bases and J by 7 bases, 8 bases remained unmatched. CDR1 is SEHNR and CDR2 is FQNEAQ in the germline V gene (reference sequence). The CDR3 loop spans 15 amino acids. This chain's CDR3 is CASSSSGRAFYTQYF. DNA of the CDR3: TGTGCCAGCAGCTCGAGCGGGAGGGCCTTTTATACGCAGTATTTT.

This clone was found many times. The chain has TRBV30 and TRBJ1-6, with a possible D match to TRBD1 (6 bases). Per germline, CDR1 GTSNPN and CDR2 SVGIG (reference sequence). This CDR3 contains 15 residues. V lost 4 bases and J lost 4, with 14 bases in between. The CDR3 DNA is TGTGCCTGGAAAGGACAGCCGACTTATAATTCACCCCTCCACTTT. Translating it yields CAWKGQPTYNSPLHF.

The chain uses TRBV10-3 and TRBJ1-1, with unresolved D. This CDR3 contains 10 residues. Germline loops: CDR1 ENHRY, CDR2 SYGVKD. V gave up 11 bases and J gave up 2 bases, with 6 bases separating them. The CDR3 spells CAGRNTEAFF. CDR3 DNA sequence: TGTGCCGGGAGAAACACTGAAGCTTTCTTT.

The chain joins TRBV6-1 to TRBJ1-5; unclear D gene. The germline gives CDR1 MNHNS, CDR2 SASEGT. V dropped 5 bases and J dropped 4 bases, with 6 bases sitting between them. The CDR3 sequence is 12 residues long. CDR3 sequence reads: CASSTPNQPQHF. The CDR3 coding sequence is TGTGCCAGCAGTACCCCGAATCAGCCCCAGCATTTT.

V usage is TRBV9 and J usage is TRBJ2-1; the match to TRBD2 covers 14 bases. The V gene's germline CDR1 is SGDLS and CDR2 YYNGEE. V shed 4 bases, J shed 7 bases, and the junction held 4 bases outside the gene matches. This CDR3 comprises 15 residues. Written as DNA, the CDR3 is TGTGCCAGCAGCTCACGGACTAGCGGGAGGAATGAGCAGTTCTTC. It is translated as CASSSRTSGRNEQFF. Supplemented by reference TRBV9 and TRBJ2-1, the full variable domain reads DSGVTQTPKHLITATGQRVTLRCSPRSGDLSVYWYQQSLDQGLQFLIQYYNGEERAKGNILERFSAQQFPDLHSELNLSSLELGDSALYFCASSSRTSGRNEQFFGPGTRLTVL.

This clone was counted a single time. The chain uses TRBV9 and TRBJ2-5; 10 nucleotides agree with TRBD2. The CDR3 totals 16 residues. Germline V lookup: CDR1 SGDLS, CDR2 YYNGEE. Trimming took 0 bases from V and 5 from J; bases not matched to a gene: 7. The CDR3 DNA is TGTGCCAGCAGCGTAGATAGCGGGGGGTCGACGGAGACCCAGTACTTC. It yields the protein CASSVDSGGSTETQYF.